This T cell receptor beta chain originates from a study of blood T cells in healthy people across ages. Study-wide points: Naive CD4+ cells and diversity were both higher in long-lived donors than in aged donors.

Combining a sample-barcoded 5' primer with a J-beta primer mix, a second PCR ran for roughly 7 to 12 cycles. The authors tagged each cDNA molecule using a template-switch adaptor with 12 random nucleotides. TCRdb called the 5' RACE reads again in MiXCR, with one record for every CDR3 protein. The repertoire has 1.5 million to 2 million distinct CDR3 sequences, less than 50% of them found once; the top ten carry 2.1%. This clonotype turned up a few times. Its matching antigen is unknown. This receptor was taken from a woman in her thirties or forties in good health. Input material: blood.

CDR3 loop: CASSDGGPSTDTQYF. DNA for the CDR3: TGCGCCAGCAGTGATGGCGGGCCCAGCACAGATACGCAGTATTTT. The chain recombines TRBV10-1 with TRBJ2-3, with TRBD2 as a possible D gene (5 bases). The CDR3 covers 15 residues. Germline CDR1 WNHNN, CDR2 SYGVQD (reference sequence). The V end was cut by 3 bases, the J end by 0 bases, with 10 bases between.